This record concerns one T cell receptor beta chain sequence. Its antigen is currently unknown. This sample was taken from a study of shared clonotypes between healthy human individuals. At the level of the study: Ranging from 18 to 49 in age, donors were a couple of women and a few men.

CDR3 length: 15 residues. Trimming at V came to 6 bases and at J to 1 base, leaving 6 bases not matched to a gene. Germline CDR1 reads MNHNS; CDR2 reads SASEGT. Regarding the study as a whole: Around 5.3% of naive CD4 clonotypes were shared across a few donors.

The authors distributed each subset's genomic DNA evenly over several immunoSEQ plates. Libraries were prepared by immunoSEQ multiplex PCR; TCRdb keeps only in-frame clonotypes and omits some of them. Among roughly 2.6 million clones listed, 85% to 95% were seen once. The sample was naive CD4+ T cells sorted from blood. The sample's subset: CD45RA+ positively selected. The V gene is TRBV6-1, the J gene TRBJ2-7, with TRBD2 identical over 10 bases. The TCR comes from a man aged 18 to 29 in good health. CDR3 in amino acids: CASRVGLADSYEQYF. As DNA, the CDR3 is TGTGCCAGCAGGGTTGGACTAGCGGATTCCTACGAGCAGTACTTC.